The clone carrying this TCR beta chain was observed a handful of times. Its antigen remains unidentified. This specimen comes from a study of regulatory T cells in long-lasting Graves disease. Study-wide results and caveats: The small sample size may have reduced accuracy.

CDR3-region Arm-PCR and iRepertoire HTBI primers produced the TCR beta libraries. TCRdb recomputed calls from the multiplex PCR reads with MiXCR, one row per CDR3 protein. Of 450,000 to 600,000 distinct CDR3 sequences listed, under 20% are singletons. The time point: newly diagnosed GD, antithyroid drugs for less than 3 months. Making the TCR library involved RNA that had been extracted from PBMCs. These data were likewise used in another study, on T cells in Graves' hyperthyroidism and ophthalmopathy. From that study: A model of 13 V-J pairs discriminated ophthalmopathy from stable hyperthyroidism. The model foresaw ophthalmopathy a median roughly 6.3 months prior to onset.

The material was peripheral blood mononuclear cells (PBMCs), obtained at new diagnosis, from a patient treated with antithyroid drugs. The receptor comes from a man between 40 and 49 years old with Graves disease.

DNA of the CDR3: TGTGCCAGCAGTTTGGGCCGGGCGGGCGGAAACACCATATATTTT. Translation gives CASSLGRAGGNTIYF. The V gene is TRBV28, the J gene TRBJ1-3; no clear D gene. Looked up from germline, CDR1 is MDHEN and CDR2 is SYDVKM. This CDR3 comprises 15 residues. Trimming left V 3 bases short and J 4 bases short, with 13 bases between. Using reference TRBV28 and TRBJ1-3 for the parts outside the CDR3, the full variable domain is DVKVTQSSRYLVKRTGEKVFLECVQDMDHENMFWYRQDPGLGLRLIYFSYDVKMKEKGDIPEGYSVSREKKERFSLILESASTNQTSMYLCASSLGRAGGNTIYFGEGSWLTVV.